The clone carrying this TCR beta chain appeared a few times. What it recognizes is unknown. This sample is drawn from a study of CD8 T cells in ankylosing spondylitis. Study-wide findings and caveats: Earlier work had already found some motif variants in reactive arthritis synovial fluid and blood. Disease-linked clones had a CD8+ phenotype and relatively low frequency in peripheral blood. There was reportedly significant enrichment of clones that were disease-linked in matched ankylosing spondylitis synovial fluid. One TCR beta motif, made up of 7 or 8 highly homologous variants, appeared characteristic of ankylosing spondylitis blood.

A quantitative 5'-RACE method, one with molecular barcodes, was used to make TCR beta libraries. MiXCR, applied by TCRdb to the 5' RACE reads, yields one record per CDR3 protein. The table records hundreds of thousands of distinct CDR3 sequences, 12% of them present only once. CDR3 length: 13 amino acids. Looked up from germline, CDR1 is SGHNT and CDR2 is YENEEA. The V end lost 4 bases, the J end lost 9 bases, and 13 bases lay between the germline ends. The TCR was taken from a male donor with ankylosing spondylitis. Sequenced sample: blood, either unsorted or a sorted T cell fraction (not recorded which). The V call is TRBV11-3, the J call TRBJ2-1; D ambiguous. The CDR3 is CASSSGPGVEQFF. In nucleotides, the CDR3 is TGTGCCAGCAGCTCCGGGCCGGGTGTTGAGCAGTTCTTC.